This record concerns one T cell receptor (beta chain) sequence. What it recognizes is unknown. The sample originates from a study of blood T cells in healthy people across ages. Study-wide findings and caveats: Roughly linearly, TCR beta diversity per million T cells fell as age increased. Relative to aged donors, long-lived donors carried more naive CD4+ cells and displayed higher diversity.

CDR3 length: 15 amino acids. Germline CDR1 reads SNHLY; CDR2 reads FYNNEI. V dropped 3 bases and J dropped 4; count of bases not matched to a gene: 4. Primed by a sample-barcoded 5' primer and a J-beta primer mix, a second PCR proceeded for about 6 to 12 cycles. Researchers report that a template-switch adaptor with 12 random nucleotides tagged each cDNA molecule. From the 5' RACE reads, TCRdb called clonotypes with MiXCR, one entry per CDR3 protein. The sample includes 1.6 million or so distinct CDR3 sequences, around 36% of them seen just once. The chain recombines TRBV2 with TRBJ1-2; 11 bases align to TRBD1. The sequence derives from a woman in her twenties or thirties in good health. Sequenced material: blood. The CDR3 protein is CASSEGQGVTYGYTF. CDR3 bases: TGTGCCAGCAGTGAGGGACAGGGGGTGACCTATGGCTACACCTTC.